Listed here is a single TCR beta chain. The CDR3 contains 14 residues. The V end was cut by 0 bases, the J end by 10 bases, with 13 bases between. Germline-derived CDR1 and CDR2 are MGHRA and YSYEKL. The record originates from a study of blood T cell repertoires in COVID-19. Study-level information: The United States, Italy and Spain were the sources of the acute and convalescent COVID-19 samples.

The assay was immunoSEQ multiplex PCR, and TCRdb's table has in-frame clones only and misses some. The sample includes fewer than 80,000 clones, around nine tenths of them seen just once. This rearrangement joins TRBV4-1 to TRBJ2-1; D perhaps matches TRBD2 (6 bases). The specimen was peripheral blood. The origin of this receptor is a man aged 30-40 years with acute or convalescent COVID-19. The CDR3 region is CASSQEGGWEEQFF. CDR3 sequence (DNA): TGCGCCAGCAGCCAAGAGGGAGGATGGGAGGAGCAGTTCTTC.